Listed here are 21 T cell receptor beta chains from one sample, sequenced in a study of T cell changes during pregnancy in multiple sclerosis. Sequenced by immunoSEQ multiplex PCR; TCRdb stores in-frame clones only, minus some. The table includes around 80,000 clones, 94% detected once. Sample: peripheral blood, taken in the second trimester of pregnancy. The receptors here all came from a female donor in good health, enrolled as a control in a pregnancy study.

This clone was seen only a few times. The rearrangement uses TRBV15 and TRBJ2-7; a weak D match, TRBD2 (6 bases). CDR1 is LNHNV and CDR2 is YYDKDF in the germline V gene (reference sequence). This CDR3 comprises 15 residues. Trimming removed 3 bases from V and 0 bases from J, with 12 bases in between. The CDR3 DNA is TGTGCCACCAGCAGTACCGGGACTCTCTCCTACGAGCAGTACTTC. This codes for CATSSTGTLSYEQYF.

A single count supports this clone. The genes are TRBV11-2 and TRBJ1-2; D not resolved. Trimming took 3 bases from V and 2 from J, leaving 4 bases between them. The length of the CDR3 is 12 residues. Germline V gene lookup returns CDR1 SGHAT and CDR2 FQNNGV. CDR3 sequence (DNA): TGTGCCAGCAGCTTTCGGAACTATGGCTACACCTTC. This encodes CASSFRNYGYTF.

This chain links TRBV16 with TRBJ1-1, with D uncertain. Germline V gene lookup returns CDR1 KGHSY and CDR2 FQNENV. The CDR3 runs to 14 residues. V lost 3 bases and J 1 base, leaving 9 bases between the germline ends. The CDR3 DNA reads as TGTGCCAGCAGCCATGGCACGAAGAACACTGAAGCTTTCTTT. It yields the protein CASSHGTKNTEAFF.

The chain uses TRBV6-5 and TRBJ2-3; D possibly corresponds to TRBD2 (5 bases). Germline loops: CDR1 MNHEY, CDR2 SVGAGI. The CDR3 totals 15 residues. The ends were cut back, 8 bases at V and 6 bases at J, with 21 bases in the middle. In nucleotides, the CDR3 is TGTGCCAGCCAAGACGTATTGGGCCGGGGTGATACGCAGTATTTT. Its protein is CASQDVLGRGDTQYF.

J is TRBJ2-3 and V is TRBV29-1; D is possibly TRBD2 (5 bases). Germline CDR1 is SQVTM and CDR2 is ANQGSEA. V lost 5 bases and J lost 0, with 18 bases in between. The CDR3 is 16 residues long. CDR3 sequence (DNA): TGCAGCGTTCAACTGGTTCGGGGTGCTAGCACAGATACGCAGTATTTT. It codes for CSVQLVRGASTDTQYF.

The CDR3 sequence: CASSSGTSGSHSTDTQYF. The CDR3 nucleotides read TGTGCCAGCAGCTCCGGGACTAGCGGGAGCCATTCCACAGATACGCAGTATTTT. J is TRBJ2-3 and V is TRBV28; 14 bases are shared with TRBD2. Germline V lookup: CDR1 MDHEN, CDR2 SYDVKM. The CDR3 extends over 18 amino acids. With V trimmed by 6 bases and J by 2 bases, 10 bases remained unmatched.

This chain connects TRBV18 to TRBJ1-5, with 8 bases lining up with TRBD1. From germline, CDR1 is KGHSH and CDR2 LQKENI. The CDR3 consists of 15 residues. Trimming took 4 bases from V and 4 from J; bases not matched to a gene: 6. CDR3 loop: CASSRGQGANQPQHF. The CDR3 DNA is TGTGCCAGCTCACGCGGACAGGGCGCAAATCAGCCCCAGCATTTT.

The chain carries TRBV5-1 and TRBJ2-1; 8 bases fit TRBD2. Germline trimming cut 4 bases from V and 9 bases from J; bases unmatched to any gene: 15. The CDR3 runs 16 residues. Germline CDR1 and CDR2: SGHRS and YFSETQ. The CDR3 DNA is TGCGCCAGCAGCAATGGGACTAGTTGTTGTTGGGTTGAGCAGTTCTTC. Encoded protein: CASSNGTSCCWVEQFF.

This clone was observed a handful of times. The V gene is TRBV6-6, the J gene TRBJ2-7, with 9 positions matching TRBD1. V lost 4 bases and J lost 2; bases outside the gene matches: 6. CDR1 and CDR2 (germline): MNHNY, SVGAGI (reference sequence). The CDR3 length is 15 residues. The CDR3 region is CASSFTGGRTYEQYF. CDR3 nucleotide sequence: TGTGCCAGCAGTTTTACAGGGGGCAGAACCTACGAGCAGTACTTC.

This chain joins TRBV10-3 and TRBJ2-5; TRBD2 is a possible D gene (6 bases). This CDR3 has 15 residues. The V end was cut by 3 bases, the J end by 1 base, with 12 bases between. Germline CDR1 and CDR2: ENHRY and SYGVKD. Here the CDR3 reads CAISDPKRVQETQYF. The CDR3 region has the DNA TGTGCCATCAGTGACCCGAAGCGGGTCCAAGAGACCCAGTACTTC.

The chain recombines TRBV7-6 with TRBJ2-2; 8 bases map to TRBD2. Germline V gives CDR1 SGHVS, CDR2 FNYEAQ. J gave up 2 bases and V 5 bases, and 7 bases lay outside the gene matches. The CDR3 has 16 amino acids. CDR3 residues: CASSGRLALNTGELFF. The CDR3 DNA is TGTGCCAGCAGCGGACGACTAGCGCTAAACACCGGGGAGCTGTTTTTT. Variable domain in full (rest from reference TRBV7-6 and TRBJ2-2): GAGVSQSPRYKVTKRGQDVALRCDPISGHVSLYWYRQALGQGPEFLTYFNYEAQQDKSGLPNDRFSAERPEGSISTLTIQRTEQRDSAMYRCASSGRLALNTGELFFGEGSRLTVL.

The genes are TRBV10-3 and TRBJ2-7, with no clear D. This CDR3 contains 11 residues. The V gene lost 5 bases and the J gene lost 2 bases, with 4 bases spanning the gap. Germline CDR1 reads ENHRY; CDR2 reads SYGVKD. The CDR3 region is CAISTAYEQYF. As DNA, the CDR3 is TGTGCCATCAGTACTGCCTACGAGCAGTACTTC.

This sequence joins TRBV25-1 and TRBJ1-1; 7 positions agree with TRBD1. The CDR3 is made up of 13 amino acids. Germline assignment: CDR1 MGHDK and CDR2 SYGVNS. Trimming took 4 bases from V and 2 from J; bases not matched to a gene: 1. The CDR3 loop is CASSGQGNTEAFF. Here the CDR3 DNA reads TGTGCCAGCAGTGGACAGGGAAACACTGAAGCTTTCTTT. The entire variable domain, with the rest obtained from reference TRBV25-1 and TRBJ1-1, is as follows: EADIYQTPRYLVIGTGKKITLECSQTMGHDKMYWYQQDPGMELHLIHYSYGVNSTEKGDLSSESTVSRIRTEHFPLTLESARPSHTSQYLCASSGQGNTEAFFGQGTRLTVV.

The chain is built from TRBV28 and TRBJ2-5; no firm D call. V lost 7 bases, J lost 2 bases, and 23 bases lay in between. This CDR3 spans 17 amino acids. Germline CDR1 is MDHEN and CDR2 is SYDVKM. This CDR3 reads CASISLALKCGQETQYF. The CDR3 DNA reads TGTGCCAGCATCTCACTGGCGTTAAAATGCGGACAAGAGACCCAGTACTTC.

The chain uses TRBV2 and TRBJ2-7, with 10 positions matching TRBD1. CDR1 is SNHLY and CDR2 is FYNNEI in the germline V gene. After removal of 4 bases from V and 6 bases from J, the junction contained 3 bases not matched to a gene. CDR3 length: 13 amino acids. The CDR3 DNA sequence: TGTGCCAGCAGTGGACAGGGGGCTCGCGAGCAGTACTTC. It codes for CASSGQGAREQYF.

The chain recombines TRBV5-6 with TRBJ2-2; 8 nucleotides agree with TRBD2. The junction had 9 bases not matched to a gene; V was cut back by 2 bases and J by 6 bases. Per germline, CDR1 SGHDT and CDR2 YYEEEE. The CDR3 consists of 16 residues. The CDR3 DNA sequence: TGTGCCAGCAGCTTTCAGGGACTAGGGACGGCCGGGGAGCTGTTTTTT. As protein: CASSFQGLGTAGELFF. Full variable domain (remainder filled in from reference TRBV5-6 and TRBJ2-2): DAGVTQSPTHLIKTRGQQVTLRCSPKSGHDTVSWYQQALGQGPQFIFQYYEEEERQRGNFPDRFSGHQFPNYSSELNVNALLLGDSALYLCASSFQGLGTAGELFFGEGSRLTVL.

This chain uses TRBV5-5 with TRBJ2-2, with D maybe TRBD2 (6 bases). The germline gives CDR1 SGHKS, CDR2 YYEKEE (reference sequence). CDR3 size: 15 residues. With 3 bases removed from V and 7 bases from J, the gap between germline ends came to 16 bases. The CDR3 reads CASSSRSGGIGELFF. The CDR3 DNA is TGTGCCAGCAGCTCCCGCTCCGGAGGGATCGGGGAGCTGTTTTTT.

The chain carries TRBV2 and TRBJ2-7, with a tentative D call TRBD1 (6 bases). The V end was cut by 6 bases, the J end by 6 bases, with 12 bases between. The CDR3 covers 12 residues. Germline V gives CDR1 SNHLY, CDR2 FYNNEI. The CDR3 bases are TGTGCCAGCAGACCCACAGGGTCCGAGCAGTACTTC. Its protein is CASRPTGSEQYF.

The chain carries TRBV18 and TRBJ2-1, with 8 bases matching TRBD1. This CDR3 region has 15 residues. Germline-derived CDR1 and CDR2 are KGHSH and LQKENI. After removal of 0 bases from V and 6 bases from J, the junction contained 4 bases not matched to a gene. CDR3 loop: CASSPPGQVVNEQFF. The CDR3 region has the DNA TGTGCCAGCTCACCACCGGGACAGGTTGTCAATGAGCAGTTCTTC.

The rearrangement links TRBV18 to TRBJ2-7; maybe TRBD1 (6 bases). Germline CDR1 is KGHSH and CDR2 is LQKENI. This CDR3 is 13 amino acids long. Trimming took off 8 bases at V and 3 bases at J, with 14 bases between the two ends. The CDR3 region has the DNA TGTGCCAGCCGAACAGGGTATGGCTACGAGCAGTACTTC. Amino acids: CASRTGYGYEQYF.

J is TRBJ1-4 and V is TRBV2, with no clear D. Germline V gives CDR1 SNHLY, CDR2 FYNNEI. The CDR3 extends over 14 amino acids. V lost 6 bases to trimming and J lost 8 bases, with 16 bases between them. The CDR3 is CASRPLHSGEKLFF. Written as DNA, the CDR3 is TGTGCCAGCAGGCCCCTACATTCGGGAGAAAAACTGTTTTTT. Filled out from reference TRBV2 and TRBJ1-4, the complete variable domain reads EPEVTQTPSHQVTQMGQEVILRCVPISNHLYFYWYRQILGQKVEFLVSFYNNEISEKSEIFDDQFSVERPDGSNFTLKIRSTKLEDSAMYFCASRPLHSGEKLFFGSGTQLSVL.